The next 16 T cell receptor beta chains were all read from a single sample in a study of cytomegalovirus exposure and HLA in healthy donors. Primers: 60 Vbeta forward and 13 Jbeta reverse. Generated by immunoSEQ multiplex PCR, the TCRdb table keeps only in-frame clones and is missing some. The sample contains about 110,000 clones, 82% of which appear only once. Specimen: PBMCs. The receptors stem from a woman between 18 and 30 years old in good health and CMV-seronegative.

The rearrangement joins TRBV7-2 to TRBJ2-7; TRBD2 agrees at 10 bases. CDR1 and CDR2 (germline): SGHTA, FQGNSA. The V segment lost 4 bases and the J segment 3 bases; nucleotides outside the gene matches: 6. The CDR3 totals 15 residues. CDR3 sequence reads: CASSSTSGNYYEQYF. The CDR3 DNA reads as TGTGCCAGCAGCTCAACTAGCGGGAACTACTACGAGCAGTACTTC.

The table lists this clone with many counts. The chain recombines TRBV6-4 with TRBJ2-2; 8 nucleotides match TRBD2. This CDR3 has 15 amino acids. Germline CDR1 reads MRHNA; CDR2 reads SNTAGT. V lost 3 bases to trimming and J lost 0 bases; unmatched junction nucleotides: 0. The CDR3 DNA reads as TGTGCCAGCAGTGAGCGGGGGGCGAACACCGGGGAGCTGTTTTTT. This encodes CASSERGANTGELFF.

The V and J genes are TRBV6-1 and TRBJ1-1; 7 positions agree with TRBD1. The CDR3 covers 11 residues. Per germline, CDR1 MNHNS and CDR2 SASEGT. The junction had 2 bases not matched to a gene; V was cut back by 5 bases and J by 8 bases. The CDR3 loop reads CASSSQGEAFF. In nucleotides, the CDR3 is TGTGCCAGCAGTTCACAGGGGGAAGCTTTCTTT.

The V gene is TRBV20-1, the J gene TRBJ2-1; D gene unclear. This CDR3 is 9 amino acids long. The germline V gene encodes CDR1 DFQATT and CDR2 SNEGSKA (reference sequence). The germline V and J ends were trimmed by 7 bases and 9 bases, with 7 bases remaining between them. The CDR3 region has the DNA TGCAGTGATCGTAGTGAGCAGTTCTTC. Translating it yields CSDRSEQFF.

The CDR3 protein is CASSLGQGGSEKLFF. In nucleotides, the CDR3 is TGTGCCAGCAGCTTAGGACAGGGTGGTAGTGAAAAACTGTTTTTT. The chain has TRBV9 and TRBJ1-4; 8 bases map to TRBD1. Per the germline V gene, CDR1 is SGDLS and CDR2 is YYNGEE. The CDR3 totals 15 residues. The V gene end was trimmed by 4 bases and the J gene end by 7 bases; junction bases not matched to a gene: 9.

The rearrangement uses TRBV30 and TRBJ1-1, with 7 bases that match TRBD1. V shed 4 bases and J 1 base; nucleotides not matched to a gene: 9. Germline CDR1 is GTSNPN and CDR2 is SVGIG (reference sequence). This CDR3 contains 15 residues. CDR3 in DNA: TGTGCCTGGATGTTCGGACAGGCTACGAACACTGAAGCTTTCTTT. This gives the protein CAWMFGQATNTEAFF.

The V and J genes are TRBV5-4 and TRBJ2-3, with 9 bases lining up with TRBD2. Looked up from germline, CDR1 is SGHNT and CDR2 is YYREEE (reference sequence). J was trimmed by 2 bases and V by 0 bases; bases with no gene match: 10. The CDR3 runs 18 residues. The DNA of the CDR3 is TGTGCCAGCAGCTTGGAGCTTGGGCTAGCGGGATTCACAGATACGCAGTATTTT. Translating it yields CASSLELGLAGFTDTQYF.

CDR3 region: CASSPGTGVTGELFF. The CDR3 DNA reads TGCGCCAGCAGCCCTGGGACAGGGGTCACCGGGGAGCTGTTTTTT. V gene TRBV4-1 combines with J gene TRBJ2-2; 10 nucleotides line up with TRBD1. V lost 4 bases, J lost 4 bases, and 3 bases stayed unmatched. This CDR3 spans 15 amino acids. Looked up from germline, CDR1 is MGHRA and CDR2 is YSYEKL.

The sample holds one count of this clone. V gene TRBV15 combines with J gene TRBJ2-6, with D possibly matching TRBD1 (6 bases). The V end was cut by 4 bases, the J end by 0 bases, with 10 bases between. This CDR3 contains 16 residues. CDR1 LNHNV and CDR2 YYDKDF come from the germline V gene (reference sequence). CDR3 sequence: CATSTGASSGANVLTF. CDR3 DNA: TGTGCCACCAGCACAGGGGCCAGCTCTGGGGCCAACGTCCTGACTTTC.

The chain has TRBV5-4 and TRBJ1-2; D perhaps matches TRBD1 (5 bases). Germline V lookup: CDR1 SGHNT, CDR2 YYREEE (reference sequence). Deletions cut 4 bases from V and 8 bases from J, with 12 bases between. This CDR3 is built from 12 residues. The CDR3 protein is CASSPGEIGYTF. In DNA, the CDR3 is TGTGCCAGCAGCCCGGGGGAGATCGGCTACACCTTC.

The genes are TRBV5-1 and TRBJ2-3; D is unresolved. The length of the CDR3 is 11 residues. Germline assignment: CDR1 SGHRS and CDR2 YFSETQ. V was clipped by 4 bases and J by 8 bases, with 8 bases between them. CDR3 DNA: TGCGCCAGCAGCCTGACGGGTACGCAGTATTTT. It translates to CASSLTGTQYF.

This clone was found a few times. V gene TRBV6-5 combines with J gene TRBJ1-5, with 7 bases fitting TRBD1. The CDR3 spans 13 residues. V trimming: 6 bases; J trimming: 5 bases; junction bases outside the gene matches: 4. From germline, CDR1 is MNHEY and CDR2 SVGAGI. CDR3 amino acids: CASRPGQHQPQHF. DNA for the CDR3: TGTGCCAGCAGACCGGGACAGCATCAGCCCCAGCATTTT.

The V gene is TRBV7-2, the J gene TRBJ1-4; D remains ambiguous. Germline CDR1 is SGHTA and CDR2 is FQGNSA. The CDR3 is made up of 15 amino acids. Trimming took 0 bases from V and 1 from J, leaving 6 bases between them. The CDR3 sequence is CASSLASGTNEKLFF. CDR3 nucleotide sequence: TGTGCCAGCAGCTTAGCGTCAGGAACTAATGAAAAACTGTTTTTT.

J is TRBJ2-1 and V is TRBV5-1; 7 bases match TRBD1. J lost 5 bases, V lost 4 bases, and 6 bases had no gene match. The germline gives CDR1 SGHRS, CDR2 YFSETQ. The CDR3 is 14 amino acids. The DNA for the CDR3 is TGCGCCAGCAGCCCCCGGGACAGTGACAATGAGCAGTTCTTC. Amino acid sequence: CASSPRDSDNEQFF.

The chain links TRBV5-1 to TRBJ1-2; 7 bases match TRBD1. The germline V gene has CDR1 SGHRS and CDR2 YFSETQ. The J segment lost 2 bases and the V segment lost 4 bases, leaving 5 bases of the junction unmatched. CDR3 length: 14 amino acids. CDR3 loop: CASSGGQLNYGYTF. The CDR3 region has the DNA TGCGCCAGCAGCGGGGGACAGCTAAACTATGGCTACACCTTC. The whole variable domain, remainder taken from reference TRBV5-1 and TRBJ1-2, is KAGVTQTPRYLIKTRGQQVTLSCSPISGHRSVSWYQQTPGQGLQFLFEYFSETQRNKGNFPGRFSGRQFSNSRSEMNVSTLELGDSALYLCASSGGQLNYGYTFGSGTRLTVV.

The chain combines TRBV7-9 with TRBJ2-7, with 9 bases that match TRBD2. The CDR3 length is 18 residues. The V gene's germline CDR1 is SEHNR and CDR2 FQNEAQ (reference sequence). The V segment lost 10 bases and the J segment 2 bases; nucleotides outside the gene matches: 21. The CDR3 DNA is TGTGCCACTACTCAAACCCTAGGTAGCGGGAGTATGGCCTACGAGCAGTACTTC. Translated: CATTQTLGSGSMAYEQYF. The variable domain in full, with the rest retrieved from reference TRBV7-9 and TRBJ2-7, is DTGVSQNPRHKITKRGQNVTFRCDPISEHNRLYWYRQTLGQGPEFLTYFQNEAQLEKSRLLSDRFSAERPKGSFSTLEIQRTEQGDSAMYLCATTQTLGSGSMAYEQYFGPGTRLTVT.